This TCR beta chain emerged from a study of OX40 agonist ivuxolimab in advanced cancers. Germline V gene lookup returns CDR1 SGDLS and CDR2 YYNGEE. V lost 3 bases and J lost 1, with 11 bases in between. CDR3 length: 14 residues. The repertoire was sequenced with immunoSEQ multiplex PCR; TCRdb's copy has only in-frame clones and lacks some. The sample lists over 25,000 clones; roughly 80% were seen once. The clonotype was recovered from an adult with an advanced solid tumor such as melanoma, head and neck, liver or kidney cancer. The chain couples TRBV9 to TRBJ2-7; the D gene could be TRBD1 or TRBD2 (6 bases each). Sequencing was performed on CD4+ or CD8+ T cells sorted from blood, taken in a trial of the OX40 agonist ivuxolimab. This CDR3 is CASSAEGGSYEQYF. CDR3 bases: TGTGCCAGCAGCGCTGAAGGGGGGTCCTACGAGCAGTACTTC.